Listed below are T cell receptor beta chains from one sample, sequenced in a study of cytomegalovirus exposure and HLA in healthy donors. The assay was immunoSEQ multiplex PCR, and TCRdb's table has in-frame clones only and misses some. The data contain over 65,000 clones, around 80% of them singletons. Sequencing input: PBMCs. The receptors here all came from a man aged 40-50 years in good health and CMV-seronegative. Each CDR3 is given with its conserved first and last residue.

V gene: TRBV6-4
J gene: TRBJ2-6
CDR3 protein: CASSGTSGSGANVLTF

V gene: TRBV2
J gene: TRBJ2-5
CDR3 protein: CASGRQGQGIQETQYF

V gene: TRBV7-9
J gene: TRBJ2-7
CDR3 protein: CASSLVAEEQYF

V gene: TRBV2
J gene: TRBJ2-2
CDR3 protein: CASSDWGENTGELFF

V gene: TRBV6-6
J gene: TRBJ1-2
CDR3 protein: CASSSYYGYTF

V gene: TRBV29-1
J gene: TRBJ2-1
CDR3 protein: CSVEVSGTYNEQFF

V gene: TRBV9
J gene: TRBJ2-2
CDR3 protein: CASSIGGLGSGELFF

V gene: TRBV7-9
J gene: TRBJ1-6
CDR3 protein: CSSSRGGANNSPLHF

V gene: TRBV6-1
J gene: TRBJ2-2
CDR3 protein: CASSQQGGAGELFF

V gene: TRBV5-6
J gene: TRBJ1-6
CDR3 protein: CASSLRTQASNSPLHF

V gene: TRBV5-3
J gene: TRBJ1-4
CDR3 protein: CARSDKQGTGGAKSEKLFF

V gene: TRBV2
J gene: TRBJ2-2
CDR3 protein: CASSLPPGSCFF

V gene: TRBV6-1
J gene: TRBJ1-5
CDR3 protein: CASSEFTGYSNQPQHF

V gene: TRBV25-1
J gene: TRBJ1-5
CDR3 protein: CASIDRDKLNQPQHF

V gene: TRBV28
J gene: TRBJ2-2
CDR3 protein: CASSHRGLTGELFF

V gene: TRBV5-1
J gene: TRBJ1-2
CDR3 protein: CASSFPENYGYTF

V gene: TRBV5-4
J gene: TRBJ2-2
CDR3 protein: CASSLARGADEGELFF

V gene: TRBV7-9
J gene: TRBJ2-1
CDR3 protein: CSSSSTGTSGHSYNEQFF

V gene: TRBV2
J gene: TRBJ2-7
CDR3 protein: CASRTSGGAGEQYF

V gene: TRBV10-1
J gene: TRBJ1-1
CDR3 protein: CASSGGGSDTEAFF

V gene: TRBV28
J gene: TRBJ2-2
CDR3 protein: CASAKAGVYTGELFF

V gene: TRBV18
J gene: TRBJ2-1
CDR3 protein: CASSRDRWGNEQFF